Each of the 27 T cell receptor beta chains below was sequenced from the same sample in a study of T cell repertoires in aging, cancer and after chemotherapy. Peripheral blood genomic DNA, not sorted cells or RNA, was the template. A mixed TRB-A/B primer pool amplified rearranged TRB by multiplex touch-down PCR. TCRdb reprocessed the multiplex PCR reads via MiXCR and lists one record per CDR3 protein. The sample yields approximately 8,600 distinct CDR3 sequences, more than 20% seen once. The material sequenced was blood. The receptors were gathered from a human donor with a blood cancer.

This clonotype was seen a few times. The chain combines TRBV4-3 with TRBJ2-1, with TRBD2 identical over 11 bases. In germline, CDR1 is LGHNA, CDR2 YSLEER. Unmatched junction bases numbered 7, after V lost 4 bases and J lost 5 bases. The CDR3 runs to 16 residues. CDR3 residues: CASSPHLAGGDNEQFF. As DNA, the CDR3 is TGCGCCAGCAGCCCGCATCTAGCGGGAGGCGACAATGAGCAGTTCTTC.

This clonotype came up a few times. The gene calls are TRBV7-2 and TRBJ1-6; D remains ambiguous. The CDR3 consists of 14 residues. Trimming left V 5 bases short and J 10 bases short, with 15 bases between. Germline CDR1 and CDR2: SGHTA and FQGNSA. The CDR3 reads CASSVSGDGSPLHF. CDR3 nucleotide sequence: TGTGCCAGCAGCGTATCTGGGGATGGCTCACCCCTCCACTTT.

Judged by abundance, this clonotype is medium-sized (0.01 to 0.1%). This chain joins TRBV29-1 and TRBJ2-5; 15 bases are a match to TRBD2. Germline V lookup: CDR1 SQVTM, CDR2 ANQGSEA. CDR3 length: 15 amino acids. V shed 6 bases and J 3 bases; nucleotides not matched to a gene: 5. In DNA, the CDR3 is TGCAGCGTACCCGGACTAGCGGGGGGGGAAGAGACCCAGTACTTC. Residues: CSVPGLAGGEETQYF.

V is TRBV27 and J is TRBJ2-1; 7 nucleotides align to TRBD2. In germline, CDR1 is MNHEY, CDR2 SMNVEV (reference sequence). J gave up 0 bases and V 5 bases, and 4 bases lay outside the gene matches. The CDR3 covers 15 residues. The CDR3 reads CASSGVAGSYNEQFF. The CDR3 nucleotides are TGTGCCAGCAGTGGGGTAGCGGGCTCCTACAATGAGCAGTTCTTC.

The chain has TRBV20-1 and TRBJ2-7; the D gene is possibly TRBD1 (6 bases). V gave up 6 bases and J gave up 0 bases, with 12 bases separating them. CDR1 is DFQATT and CDR2 is SNEGSKA in the germline V gene (reference sequence). The CDR3 is 13 residues long. The CDR3 reads CSALPDSSYEQYF. CDR3 nucleotide sequence: TGCAGTGCCCTCCCGGACAGCTCCTACGAGCAGTACTTC.

For the CDR3, the DNA is TGTGCCAGCAGTAAACTCGACGGCACGAACACTGAAGCTTTCTTT. It yields the protein CASSKLDGTNTEAFF. V is TRBV27 and J is TRBJ1-1; no clear D. In germline, CDR1 is MNHEY, CDR2 SMNVEV (reference sequence). The CDR3 has 15 amino acids. V lost 5 bases and J lost 1, with 14 bases in between.

This clonotype has only a few counts. The chain combines TRBV12-3 or TRBV12-4 with TRBJ2-2, with TRBD1 as a possible D gene (6 bases). The CDR3 is made up of 15 amino acids. The V end was cut by 2 bases, the J end by 5 bases, with 12 bases between. CDR3 protein: CASSLTTGQTGELFF. The CDR3 nucleotides are TGTGCCAGCAGTTTAACGACAGGCCAGACCGGGGAGCTGTTTTTT.

This clonotype was counted at least ten times. The chain is built from TRBV6-1 and TRBJ1-2; D is perhaps TRBD1 (6 bases). The CDR3 has 15 residues. Germline CDR1 and CDR2: MNHNS and SASEGT. V was shortened by 1 base and J by 7 bases, with 16 bases between the two germline ends. The CDR3 bases are TGTGCCAGCAGTGAAGGAGGTGGACAGACGAGTGGCTACACCTTC. Protein sequence: CASSEGGGQTSGYTF.

This clonotype was seen many times. The chain is built from TRBV6-5 and TRBJ1-4; TRBD1 is a possible D gene (6 bases). V gave up 10 bases and J gave up 9 bases, with 21 bases separating them. The CDR3 has 14 residues. CDR1 is MNHEY and CDR2 is SVGAGI in the germline V gene. CDR3 loop: CANTPGQKPQKLFF. The CDR3 DNA reads as TGTGCCAACACCCCAGGACAGAAGCCCCAAAAACTGTTTTTT.

J is TRBJ1-1 and V is TRBV5-1; D remains unclear. Trimming took off 3 bases at V and 0 bases at J, with 6 bases between the two ends. This CDR3 region has 13 residues. Germline V gene data show CDR1 as SGHRS and CDR2 as YFSETQ. DNA of the CDR3: TGCGCCAGCAGCTCTGAGATGAACACTGAAGCTTTCTTT. Its protein product is CASSSEMNTEAFF.

J is TRBJ1-1 and V is TRBV19, with TRBD1 identical over 7 bases. The CDR3 contains 15 residues. Germline-derived CDR1 and CDR2 are LNHDA and SQIVND (reference sequence). The junction had 5 bases not matched to a gene; V was cut back by 3 bases and J by 1 base. The CDR3: CASSMAGGGNTEAFF. The CDR3 coding sequence is TGTGCCAGTAGTATGGCAGGGGGAGGGAACACTGAAGCTTTCTTT.

This clonotype was counted a few times. This rearrangement joins TRBV7-2 to TRBJ2-1; a possible D gene is TRBD2 (5 bases). The CDR3 has 14 amino acids. V lost 2 bases and J 8 bases, leaving 13 bases between the germline ends. CDR1 and CDR2 from the germline V gene are SGHTA and FQGNSA. The CDR3 spells CASSLQRASYEQFF. The CDR3 bases are TGTGCCAGCAGCTTACAGAGGGCCTCTTATGAGCAGTTCTTC.

This rearrangement joins TRBV5-1 to TRBJ1-2, with a possible D match to TRBD1 (5 bases). CDR1 and CDR2 (germline): SGHRS, YFSETQ. The CDR3 loop spans 15 amino acids. Trimming took 2 bases from V and 0 from J, leaving 11 bases between them. The CDR3 region has the DNA TGCGCCAGCAGCTTCGTCGACAGCGCTAACTATGGCTACACCTTC. This encodes CASSFVDSANYGYTF.

Points on this clonotype: A read error may explain this, as a much larger clone is one base away. The chain has TRBV12-3 or TRBV12-4 and TRBJ2-7; D is possibly TRBD1 or TRBD2 (5 bases each). The CDR3 runs 14 residues. The CDR3 loop reads CVSSERDASYEQYF. CDR3 DNA sequence: TGTGTCAGCAGTGAAAGGGACGCCTCCTACGAGCAGTACTTC.

This clonotype is medium-sized. The V gene is TRBV6-1, the J gene TRBJ1-1, with a weak D call TRBD1 (6 bases). Germline values: CDR1 MNHNS, CDR2 SASEGT. This CDR3 contains 18 residues. V was trimmed by 2 bases and J by 4 bases, leaving 23 bases between them. The CDR3 coding sequence is TGTGCCAGCAGTGAATTGTTTTCTCGGCGGACAGTCGGCACTGAAGCTTTCTTT. Translation: CASSELFSRRTVGTEAFF.

The V gene is TRBV7-2, the J gene TRBJ2-1; 8 positions agree with TRBD2. The CDR3 extends over 15 amino acids. Germline CDR1 reads SGHTA; CDR2 reads FQGNSA. V trimming: 6 bases; J trimming: 5 bases; junction bases outside the gene matches: 9. In DNA form, the CDR3 reads TGTGCCAGCAGGTCCGGGGGGGGTCCCAACAATGAGCAGTTCTTC. Protein: CASRSGGGPNNEQFF.

The chain is built from TRBV28 and TRBJ2-7; D not resolved. Germline V gene data show CDR1 as MDHEN and CDR2 as SYDVKM. The CDR3 extends over 12 amino acids. Between the trimmed V and J ends, which lost 7 bases and 1 base, there was a span of 8 bases. The CDR3 region is CASTGLSYEQYF. CDR3 nucleotides: TGTGCCAGCACAGGTTTGTCCTACGAGCAGTACTTC.

In its sample, this clonotype was seen a few times. The chain carries TRBV11-1 and TRBJ2-4; unclear D gene. Trimming stripped 5 bases from V and 0 bases from J, with 14 bases between. The CDR3 extends over 16 amino acids. Germline V gene lookup returns CDR1 SGHAT and CDR2 FQDESV (reference sequence). CDR3 coding DNA: TGTGCCAGCAGCCCGAGCCGGGTTGCAGCCAAAAACATTCAGTACTTC. This codes for CASSPSRVAAKNIQYF.

This rearrangement joins TRBV28 to TRBJ2-7; 7 positions agree with TRBD1. The CDR3 covers 18 residues. The germline V gene has CDR1 MDHEN and CDR2 SYDVKM. J gave up 0 bases and V 3 bases, and 14 bases lay outside the gene matches. CDR3 bases: TGTGCCAGCAGTTTTCAACCTTTCGGACAGGTCTACTCCTACGAGCAGTACTTC. This codes for CASSFQPFGQVYSYEQYF.

By frequency in the sample, this clonotype is medium-sized (0.01 to 0.1%). This chain joins TRBV11-1 and TRBJ2-7; possibly TRBD1 or TRBD2 for D (5 bases each). This CDR3 is built from 15 residues. V was clipped by 0 bases and J by 5 bases, with 14 bases between them. CDR1 SGHAT and CDR2 FQDESV come from the germline V gene (reference sequence). CDR3 region: CASSLAGTPIDEQYF. DNA for the CDR3: TGTGCCAGCAGCTTAGCCGGGACGCCTATTGACGAGCAGTACTTC.

This clonotype is medium-sized by share. V and J are TRBV6-5 and TRBJ2-3, with 7 positions matching TRBD2. The CDR3 consists of 15 residues. V gave up 2 bases and J gave up 4 bases; unmatched junction bases: 6. Per the germline V gene, CDR1 is MNHEY and CDR2 is SVGAGI. The CDR3 bases are TGTGCCAGCAGTTACCAGAGCGGGATGGCAGATACGCAGTATTTT. It translates to CASSYQSGMADTQYF.

This clonotype was detected many times. V usage is TRBV6-5 and J usage is TRBJ1-1; the D is unclear. The CDR3 runs to 14 residues. Trimming shortened V by 6 bases and J by 0 bases, and 11 bases separated the two germline ends. CDR1 MNHEY and CDR2 SVGAGI come from the germline V gene. The CDR3, as DNA: TGTGCCAGCAGCTCTTTGAAGGTGAACACTGAAGCTTTCTTT. Translation gives CASSSLKVNTEAFF.

This clonotype has more than one count but fewer than ten. This chain joins TRBV11-2 and TRBJ2-7; TRBD1 matches 9 bases. CDR1 and CDR2 (germline): SGHAT, FQNNGV. This CDR3 contains 16 residues. V dropped 3 bases and J dropped 3; count of bases not matched to a gene: 9. The CDR3 nucleotides read TGTGCCAGCAGCTTGGCCCCGGGACAGGGTTTCTACGAGCAGTACTTC. Its protein is CASSLAPGQGFYEQYF.

This clonotype was recorded many times. The chain has TRBV6-5 and TRBJ1-5; D gene uncertain. This CDR3 region has 14 residues. Looked up from germline, CDR1 is MNHEY and CDR2 is SVGAGI. V lost 5 bases, J lost 4 bases, and 12 bases lay in between. The CDR3 DNA follows: TGTGCCAGCAGTCCCACCGAACCTAATCAGCCCCAGCATTTT. It is translated as CASSPTEPNQPQHF.

This clonotype was counted between two and nine times. This chain uses TRBV7-9 with TRBJ2-3; 8 bases are shared with TRBD1. The V gene's germline CDR1 is SEHNR and CDR2 FQNEAQ (reference sequence). This CDR3 has 16 amino acids. With V trimmed by 1 base and J by 4 bases, 7 bases remained unmatched. The CDR3 nucleotides are TGTGCCAGCAGCTTAGGTGACAGGGGCAGCGCAGATACGCAGTATTTT. Its protein is CASSLGDRGSADTQYF. The entire variable domain, with the rest obtained from reference TRBV7-9 and TRBJ2-3, is as follows: DTGVSQNPRHKITKRGQNVTFRCDPISEHNRLYWYRQTLGQGPEFLTYFQNEAQLEKSRLLSDRFSAERPKGSFSTLEIQRTEQGDSAMYLCASSLGDRGSADTQYFGPGTRLTVL.

A word on this clonotype: A much larger clone is a single base away; this may be a read error. The chain is built from TRBV15 and TRBJ2-1; perhaps TRBD2 as D (7 bases). Germline V gene lookup returns CDR1 LNHNV and CDR2 YYDKDF (reference sequence). CDR3 length equals 15 residues. V shed 2 bases and J shed 6 bases, with 14 bases lying between them. The CDR3 loop is CATSRRGGGGNEQFF. The DNA of the CDR3 is TGTGCCACCAGCAGAAGGGGAGGGGGGGGCAATGAGCAGTTCTTC.

By share of the sample, this clonotype is medium-sized (0.01 to 0.1%). V and J are TRBV10-3 and TRBJ1-2, with D unresolved. With 2 bases removed from V and 2 bases from J, the gap between germline ends came to 12 bases. Germline V gives CDR1 ENHRY, CDR2 SYGVKD. The CDR3 sequence is 15 residues long. The CDR3 bases are TGTGCCATCAGTGAGGGTGGCACCGAGAACTATGGCTACACCTTC. Residues: CAISEGGTENYGYTF.